This T cell receptor beta chain was sequenced in a study of OX40 agonist ivuxolimab in advanced cancers. Trimming pared 0 bases from V and 11 bases from J, leaving 19 bases between. The germline V gene has CDR1 SGHAT and CDR2 FQNNGV. The CDR3 totals 15 residues. TCRdb keeps only in-frame clones here, not all; method: immunoSEQ multiplex PCR. Of around 29,000 clones listed, around nine tenths were seen once; the top ten hold around 21%. This clonotype was sampled from an adult with an advanced solid tumor such as melanoma, head and neck, liver or kidney cancer. This specimen was CD4+ or CD8+ T cells sorted from blood, taken in a trial of the OX40 agonist ivuxolimab. The rearrangement uses TRBV11-2 and TRBJ2-5; D may be TRBD1 or TRBD2 (5 bases each). The CDR3, as DNA: TGTGCCAGCAGCTTAGATTTGGGGCGGGCGGGTGAGCAGTACTTC. Amino acid sequence: CASSLDLGRAGEQYF.